This TCR beta chain derives from a study of cytomegalovirus exposure and HLA in healthy donors. Overall study context: In a previous analysis, approximately 110 million unique TCR beta sequences were found from 170 million or so T cells. The study's findings and limits: Cytomegalovirus-associated status was assigned to some 180 TCR beta chains. TCR beta chain V- and J-gene trimming was linked, in a later analysis, to a missense variant in DCLRE1C.

The PCR employed 60 Vbeta primers together with 13 Jbeta primers. Clones were read by immunoSEQ multiplex PCR, and TCRdb kept only the in-frame ones, dropping some. The sample holds fewer than 200,000 clones; about 85% are singletons and the top ten take around 4.4%. With respect to this clone: The antigen is undetermined.

Nominally healthy donors were sampled, though unrecorded immune exposures were likely. This TCR derives from a woman in her fifties or sixties in good health and CMV-seropositive. The sequenced material came from PBMCs.

Here the CDR3 DNA reads TGTGCCACTACACGTACCTCAGGGGATGGCTACACCTTC. This encodes CATTRTSGDGYTF. This chain links TRBV6-5 with TRBJ1-2; D perhaps matches TRBD1 (6 bases). Germline values: CDR1 MNHEY, CDR2 SVGAGI. V lost 10 bases and J 6 bases, leaving 18 bases between the germline ends. CDR3 length: 13 residues.